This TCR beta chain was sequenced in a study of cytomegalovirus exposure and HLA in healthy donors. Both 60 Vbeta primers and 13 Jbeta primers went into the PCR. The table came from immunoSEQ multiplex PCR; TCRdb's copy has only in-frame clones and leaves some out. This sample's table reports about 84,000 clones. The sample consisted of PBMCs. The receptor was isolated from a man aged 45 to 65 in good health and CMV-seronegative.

DNA for the CDR3: TGTGCCAGCAGCCAGCGCGGGGCCTCCGCCTACGAGCAGTACTTC. Amino acids: CASSQRGASAYEQYF. This chain joins TRBV6-5 and TRBJ2-7; possible D gene TRBD2, 6 bases. Trimming stripped 6 bases from V and 2 bases from J, with 17 bases between. Germline V lookup: CDR1 MNHEY, CDR2 SVGAGI. This CDR3 has 15 residues.